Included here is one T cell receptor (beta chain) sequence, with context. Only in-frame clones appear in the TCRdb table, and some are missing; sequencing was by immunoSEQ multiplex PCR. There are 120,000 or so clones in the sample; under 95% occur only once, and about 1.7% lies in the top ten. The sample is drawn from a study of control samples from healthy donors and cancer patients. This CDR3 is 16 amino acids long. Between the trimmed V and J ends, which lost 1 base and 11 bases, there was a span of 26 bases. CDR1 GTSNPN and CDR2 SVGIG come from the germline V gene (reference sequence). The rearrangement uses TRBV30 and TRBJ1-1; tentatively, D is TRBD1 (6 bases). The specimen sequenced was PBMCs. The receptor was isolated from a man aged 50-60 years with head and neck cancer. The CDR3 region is CAWSAKYRTAKGEAFF. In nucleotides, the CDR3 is TGTGCCTGGAGTGCAAAATATCGGACAGCGAAGGGCGAGGCTTTCTTT. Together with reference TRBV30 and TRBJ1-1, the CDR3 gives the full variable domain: SQTIHQWPATLVQPVGSPLSLECTVEGTSNPNLYWYRQAAGRGLQLLFYSVGIGQISSEVPQNLSASRPQDRQFILSSKKLLLSDSGFYLCAWSAKYRTAKGEAFFGQGTRLTVV.